Presented here are 28 T cell receptor beta chains from one specimen sequenced in a study of T cell changes during pregnancy in multiple sclerosis. Sequencing was performed with immunoSEQ multiplex PCR; in TCRdb, only in-frame clones are kept and a portion is missing. The sample has 30,000 to 40,000 clones, approximately 89% seen once. The material sequenced was CD4+ T cells from peripheral blood mononuclear cells, taken after pregnancy. The source of these receptors is a female donor in good health, enrolled as a control in a pregnancy study.

The rearrangement uses TRBV27 and TRBJ2-6, with TRBD2 identical over 9 bases. The V gene's germline CDR1 is MNHEY and CDR2 SMNVEV (reference sequence). J gave up 1 base and V 4 bases, and 11 bases lay outside the gene matches. CDR3 length: 19 residues. CDR3: CASSSYKSGGSSGANVLTF. The CDR3 nucleotides are TGTGCCAGCAGTTCCTATAAGAGCGGGGGGTCGTCTGGGGCCAACGTCCTGACTTTC.

This clone was counted once. J is TRBJ1-5 and V is TRBV9; D is possibly TRBD1 (5 bases). The CDR3 length is 17 residues. Trimming left V 0 bases short and J 0 bases short, with 13 bases between. CDR1 is SGDLS and CDR2 is YYNGEE in the germline V gene. The CDR3 sequence is CASSVVSTGDSNQPQHF. DNA of the CDR3: TGTGCCAGCAGCGTAGTGTCGACGGGGGATAGCAATCAGCCCCAGCATTTT. Variable domain in full (rest from reference TRBV9 and TRBJ1-5): DSGVTQTPKHLITATGQRVTLRCSPRSGDLSVYWYQQSLDQGLQFLIQYYNGEERAKGNILERFSAQQFPDLHSELNLSSLELGDSALYFCASSVVSTGDSNQPQHFGDGTRLSIL.

CDR3 in amino acids: CASSISEREQYF. Here the CDR3 DNA reads TGTGCCAGTAGTATCAGCGAGAGGGAGCAGTACTTC. The chain is built from TRBV19 and TRBJ2-7; D is undetermined. Trimming took off 3 bases at V and 7 bases at J, with 10 bases between the two ends. This CDR3 is 12 amino acids long. Germline V gene data show CDR1 as LNHDA and CDR2 as SQIVND (reference sequence).

This clone was recorded only once. This chain uses TRBV19 with TRBJ1-5, with D unresolved. V shed 8 bases and J shed 0 bases, with 17 bases lying between them. The germline gives CDR1 LNHDA, CDR2 SQIVND (reference sequence). CDR3 length: 16 residues. The CDR3 is CASHPVQPYSNQPQHF. CDR3 sequence (DNA): TGTGCCAGTCATCCGGTACAGCCTTATAGCAATCAGCCCCAGCATTTT.

In its sample, this clone was seen a few times. The chain is built from TRBV15 and TRBJ2-7, with D possibly being TRBD2 (5 bases). CDR1 and CDR2 from the germline V gene are LNHNV and YYDKDF (reference sequence). This CDR3 comprises 16 residues. V gave up 3 bases and J gave up 0 bases, with 15 bases separating them. The CDR3 loop reads CATSSPIREGSYEQYF. DNA for the CDR3: TGTGCCACCAGCAGCCCGATTCGGGAAGGCTCCTACGAGCAGTACTTC.

V usage is TRBV11-2 and J usage is TRBJ2-7; 7 bases match TRBD1. After removal of 5 bases from V and 2 bases from J, the junction contained 6 bases not matched to a gene. The CDR3 totals 14 residues. CDR1 is SGHAT, CDR2 FQNNGV, per germline. The CDR3 sequence is CASSPLDRTYEQYF. The CDR3 region has the DNA TGTGCCAGCAGCCCCCTGGACAGGACCTACGAGCAGTACTTC.

The rearrangement links TRBV6-5 to TRBJ1-1; possible D gene TRBD1, 5 bases. The CDR3 is 16 amino acids. Trimming pared 2 bases from V and 5 bases from J, leaving 18 bases between. Germline values: CDR1 MNHEY, CDR2 SVGAGI. In DNA, the CDR3 is TGTGCCAGCAGTTACCTCCGTGGGGCAGGGCCTACTGAAGCTTTCTTT. Protein sequence: CASSYLRGAGPTEAFF.

V is TRBV6-6 and J is TRBJ2-5; 7 bases agree with TRBD1. Per the germline V gene, CDR1 is MNHNY and CDR2 is SVGAGI (reference sequence). The CDR3 loop spans 13 amino acids. The V gene end was trimmed by 6 bases and the J gene end by 3 bases; junction bases not matched to a gene: 4. CDR3 coding DNA: TGTGCCAGCAGACCCGACAGGGAAGAGACCCAGTACTTC. Its protein product is CASRPDREETQYF.

The rearrangement joins TRBV27 to TRBJ2-1; no clear D gene. From germline, CDR1 is MNHEY and CDR2 SMNVEV (reference sequence). V was cut by 2 bases and J by 0 bases, with 5 bases left in between. The CDR3 totals 14 residues. CDR3 coding DNA: TGTGCCAGCAGTTTAGTGAGCTCCTACAATGAGCAGTTCTTC. It is translated as CASSLVSSYNEQFF.

The chain combines TRBV7-3 with TRBJ1-1; no definite D call. CDR1 and CDR2 (germline): SGHTA, FQGTGA. The V gene lost 2 bases and the J gene lost 0 bases, with 7 bases spanning the gap. This CDR3 region has 14 residues. CDR3 in DNA: TGTGCCAGCAGCTTACGAGGGTTGAACACTGAAGCTTTCTTT. Amino acid sequence: CASSLRGLNTEAFF.

This clone was counted only a few times. This chain connects TRBV19 to TRBJ1-1; the D is unclear. This CDR3 has 16 amino acids. Germline CDR1 reads LNHDA; CDR2 reads SQIVND (reference sequence). V lost 5 bases, J lost 1 base, and 17 bases lay in between. The CDR3 DNA reads TGTGCCAGTAGTTCATCAGGTGTGGTGAGGAACACTGAAGCTTTCTTT. Translated: CASSSSGVVRNTEAFF.

CDR3 protein: CSVQQGRVDTGELFF. DNA of the CDR3: TGCAGCGTCCAACAGGGGAGAGTGGACACCGGGGAGCTGTTTTTT. This chain links TRBV29-1 with TRBJ2-2; 7 bases are a match to TRBD1. Per germline, CDR1 SQVTM and CDR2 ANQGSEA. The CDR3 has 15 residues. V lost 6 bases to trimming and J lost 3 bases; unmatched junction nucleotides: 10.

This rearrangement joins TRBV28 to TRBJ1-2; 7 bases line up with TRBD1. CDR1 and CDR2 from the germline V gene are MDHEN and SYDVKM. This CDR3 is 15 amino acids long. The junction had 10 bases not matched to a gene; V was cut back by 5 bases and J by 4 bases. CDR3 DNA sequence: TGTGCCAGCAGTCTCACCCTGACAGGGCCCTATGGCTACACCTTC. Translated: CASSLTLTGPYGYTF.

The rearrangement joins TRBV28 to TRBJ1-2; 7 nucleotides match TRBD1. The germline V gene encodes CDR1 MDHEN and CDR2 SYDVKM. The CDR3 contains 14 residues. V gave up 5 bases and J gave up 4 bases; unmatched junction bases: 7. This CDR3 reads CASSPPGQLYGYTF. As DNA, the CDR3 is TGTGCCAGCAGTCCCCCGGGACAGCTCTATGGCTACACCTTC.

V is TRBV18 and J is TRBJ1-1; 10 bases line up with TRBD1. The CDR3 consists of 16 residues. V lost 3 bases to trimming and J lost 0 bases; unmatched junction nucleotides: 4. Per germline, CDR1 KGHSH and CDR2 LQKENI. In DNA, the CDR3 is TGTGCCAGCTCACCGGGGACAGGGGTCATGAACACTGAAGCTTTCTTT. As protein: CASSPGTGVMNTEAFF.

This chain joins TRBV7-2 and TRBJ1-4, with TRBD1 as a possible D gene (5 bases). The germline V gene encodes CDR1 SGHTA and CDR2 FQGNSA. V lost 5 bases, J lost 10 bases, and 11 bases lay in between. The CDR3 sequence is 12 residues long. In DNA form, the CDR3 reads TGTGCCAGCAGCCTAGGGAGGGGAAAACTGTTTTTT. Its protein product is CASSLGRGKLFF.

The CDR3, as DNA: TGCGCCAGCAGCCAATTCATGCGGGGGCTCTCCTACAATGAGCAGTTCTTC. Encoded protein: CASSQFMRGLSYNEQFF. V is TRBV4-3 and J is TRBJ2-1, with a weak D call TRBD2 (7 bases). The CDR3 runs 17 residues. Germline V gene sequence: CDR1 LGHNA, CDR2 YSLEER. Trimming stripped 2 bases from V and 0 bases from J, with 14 bases between.

This clone has only one observation. The chain employs TRBV5-4 and TRBJ2-1; D remains unclear. There are 15 residues in the CDR3. The V and J ends lost 4 bases and 5 bases respectively, with 16 bases between them. Germline V gene sequence: CDR1 SGHNT, CDR2 YYREEE (reference sequence). The CDR3 DNA is TGTGCCAGCAGCACCTCCGTGGGCCCAGACAATGAGCAGTTCTTC. Its translation: CASSTSVGPDNEQFF.

The chain links TRBV10-3 to TRBJ1-3, with 10 bases lining up with TRBD1. Germline loops: CDR1 ENHRY, CDR2 SYGVKD. Trimming took 3 bases from V and 0 from J; bases not matched to a gene: 11. The CDR3 spans 19 residues. The CDR3 spells CAISDQTGGEGNSGNTIYF. The DNA for the CDR3 is TGTGCCATCAGTGACCAGACAGGGGGCGAAGGGAACTCTGGAAACACCATATATTTT.

The genes are TRBV10-3 and TRBJ1-2; possibly TRBD1 for D (5 bases). This CDR3 is built from 13 residues. Germline CDR1 is ENHRY and CDR2 is SYGVKD. V lost 3 bases and J lost 4, with 9 bases in between. CDR3 bases: TGTGCCATCAGTGATATAGGGGCCTATGGCTACACCTTC. Translation gives CAISDIGAYGYTF.

This clone was detected only once. The rearrangement links TRBV25-1 to TRBJ1-6; no firm D call. Trimming cost V 0 bases and J 11 bases, with 17 bases left between them. There are 16 residues in the CDR3. Looked up from germline, CDR1 is MGHDK and CDR2 is SYGVNS. In DNA, the CDR3 is TGTGCCAGCAGTGAATATTGGATAGGCGGGGATGCACCCCTCCACTTT. It encodes CASSEYWIGGDAPLHF.

This clone was seen only once. The chain links TRBV4-1 to TRBJ1-3; 8 bases agree with TRBD1. This CDR3 contains 16 residues. With V trimmed by 2 bases and J by 0 bases, 3 bases remained unmatched. CDR1 and CDR2 from the germline V gene are MGHRA and YSYEKL. CDR3 in amino acids: CASSQPDRDSGNTIYF. CDR3 bases: TGCGCCAGCAGCCAACCGGACAGGGACTCTGGAAACACCATATATTTT.

The rearrangement joins TRBV7-2 to TRBJ2-5; 9 bases are shared with TRBD2. CDR1 SGHTA and CDR2 FQGNSA come from the germline V gene. Trimming at V came to 1 base and at J to 1 base, leaving 4 bases not matched to a gene. The CDR3 spans 16 residues. CDR3 protein: CASSLEASGIQETQYF. CDR3 DNA sequence: TGTGCCAGCAGCTTAGAGGCTAGCGGGATCCAAGAGACCCAGTACTTC.

J is TRBJ2-1 and V is TRBV6-1, with 8 bases fitting TRBD1. V trimming: 6 bases; J trimming: 7 bases; junction bases outside the gene matches: 5. From germline, CDR1 is MNHNS and CDR2 SASEGT. The CDR3 totals 13 residues. The CDR3 region is CASRDTGGNEQFF. CDR3 coding DNA: TGTGCCAGCAGGGACACAGGGGGTAATGAGCAGTTCTTC.

This clone was seen a single time. V is TRBV6-1 and J is TRBJ2-7, with 12 bases matching TRBD2. The CDR3 is 15 residues long. The germline gives CDR1 MNHNS, CDR2 SASEGT. V lost 6 bases, J lost 7 bases, and 10 bases stayed unmatched. The CDR3 here is CASRATTSGGGEQYF. The CDR3, as DNA: TGTGCCAGCAGGGCCACGACTAGCGGGGGTGGGGAGCAGTACTTC.

This chain uses TRBV28 with TRBJ1-6; a possible D gene is TRBD1 (6 bases). V was trimmed by 8 bases and J by 0 bases, leaving 14 bases between them. Germline V gives CDR1 MDHEN, CDR2 SYDVKM. The CDR3 contains 16 residues. The CDR3 is CASERGMSSYNSPLHF. The CDR3 DNA is TGTGCCAGCGAGAGGGGGATGAGCTCCTATAATTCACCCCTCCACTTT.

The rearrangement joins TRBV6-5 to TRBJ1-1, with 10 bases matching TRBD1. CDR1 is MNHEY, CDR2 SVGAGI, per germline. J gave up 5 bases and V 6 bases, and 6 bases lay outside the gene matches. The CDR3 sequence is 14 residues long. The CDR3 DNA sequence: TGTGCCAGCAGCGGACAGGGGGTTGGAACTGAAGCTTTCTTT. This gives the protein CASSGQGVGTEAFF.

The chain combines TRBV27 with TRBJ1-1, with 10 bases fitting TRBD1. The CDR3 contains 18 residues. Germline V gene sequence: CDR1 MNHEY, CDR2 SMNVEV (reference sequence). V shed 3 bases, J shed 1 base, and the junction held 11 bases outside the gene matches. CDR3 DNA: TGTGCCAGCAGTTTCGTCGACAGGGGGCTTAGGGGGAACACTGAAGCTTTCTTT. Residues: CASSFVDRGLRGNTEAFF.